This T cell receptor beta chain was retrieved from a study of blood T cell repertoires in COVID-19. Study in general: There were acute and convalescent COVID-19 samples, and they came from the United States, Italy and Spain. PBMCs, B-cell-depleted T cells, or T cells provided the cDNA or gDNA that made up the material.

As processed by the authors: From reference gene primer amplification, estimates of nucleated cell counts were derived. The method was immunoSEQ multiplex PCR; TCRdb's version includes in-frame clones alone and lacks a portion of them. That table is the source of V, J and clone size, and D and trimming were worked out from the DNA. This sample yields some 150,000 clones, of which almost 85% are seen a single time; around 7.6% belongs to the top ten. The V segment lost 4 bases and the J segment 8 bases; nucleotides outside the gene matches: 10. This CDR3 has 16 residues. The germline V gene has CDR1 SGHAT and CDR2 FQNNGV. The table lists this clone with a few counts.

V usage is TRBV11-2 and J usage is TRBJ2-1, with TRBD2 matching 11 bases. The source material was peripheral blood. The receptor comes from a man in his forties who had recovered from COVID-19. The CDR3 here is CASSSTSGSSGDEQFF. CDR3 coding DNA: TGTGCCAGCAGCTCCACTAGCGGGAGCAGCGGGGATGAGCAGTTCTTC.